Listed here is a single T cell receptor beta chain. This sample was included in a study of T cells after posttransplantation cyclophosphamide. Assay: immunoSEQ multiplex PCR; the TCRdb copy retains only in-frame clones and omits some. Of roughly 20,000 clones listed, approximately 86% were seen once; the top ten hold roughly 2.1%. CDR1 is GTSNPN and CDR2 is SVGIG in the germline V gene (reference sequence). J was trimmed by 3 bases and V by 5 bases; bases with no gene match: 11. This CDR3 is built from 16 residues. Controls had myeloablative marrow grafts with methotrexate and calcineurin inhibitor, sampled at 1 year.

The chain has TRBV30 and TRBJ1-5; 9 positions match TRBD1. This TCR was sampled from a female patient aged 30-39 years who received an allogeneic stem cell transplant from an unrelated donor, was CMV-positive, and had acute and chronic GVHD. Some of the T cells may derive from the graft donor. Source: PBMCs, taken 362 days after allogeneic stem cell transplant with calcineurin inhibitor and methotrexate. This CDR3 is CAWDYRGREYNQPQHF. In nucleotides, the CDR3 is TGTGCCTGGGATTACAGGGGGCGCGAATACAATCAGCCCCAGCATTTT.